The subject of this entry is one T cell receptor beta chain. Some clones are missing from TCRdb's copy, which holds only in-frame ones; the method was immunoSEQ multiplex PCR. The data show some 81,000 clones, about 96% seen once. The sample comes from a study of blood T cell repertoires in COVID-19. Overall study context: Samples taken during acute and convalescent COVID-19 were collected in the United States, Italy and Spain.

Trimming took off 4 bases at V and 2 bases at J, with 19 bases between the two ends. Germline V gene lookup returns CDR1 KGHSH and CDR2 LQKENI. The CDR3 length is 17 residues. This TCR was recovered from a human donor with active COVID-19. The donor label of this sample is uncertain. Material: peripheral blood. V is TRBV18 and J is TRBJ2-3; maybe TRBD1 (5 bases). This CDR3 reads CASSHRTKTPPTDTQYF. As DNA, the CDR3 is TGTGCCAGCTCACACAGGACCAAAACCCCCCCCACAGATACGCAGTATTTT.